This T cell receptor delta chain was documented in a study of γδ T cells in repeated Plasmodium falciparum infection. Study context: Donors had four controlled P. falciparum NF54 infections over approximately 640 days. General study results and limits: Waves of new clonotype selection appeared after repeated controlled infections in Vdelta2-negative, largely Vdelta1+, gammadelta T cells. Over time and infection, Vgamma9/Vdelta2+ repertoires remained highly stable and polyclonal.

Bulk repertoires came from Vgamma9/Vdelta2+ or Vdelta2-negative gammadelta T cells flow-sorted from PBMC. This clone was observed a few times. Its antigen remains unidentified. A far larger clone differs by one base, so this is likely a read error. Other DNA sequences in this specimen translate into the identical CDR3. This CDR3 comprises 19 residues. CDR1 TVYSNPD and CDR2 GDNSRS come from the germline V gene (reference sequence). Sequencing covered both gamma and delta TCR chains per sample. With CATT, TCRdb re-called clones from the multiplex PCR reads. The sample holds under 65,000 delta-chain clones, around 1.8% seen once.

This receptor was obtained from a pool of human donors (malaria-infected and uninfected, not separated). The sequenced sample consisted of gamma-delta T cells from blood. The genes are TRDV3 and TRDJ1, with D perhaps TRDD3 (5 bases). The CDR3 loop reads CAIRAHSELCESATDKLIF. CDR3 nucleotides: TGTGCCATACGTGCTCATTCTGAATTGTGCGAAAGTGCCACCGATAAACTCATCTTC.